The following is a T cell receptor (beta chain) sequence with its context. The table lists this clonotype with a few counts. Its specific antigen is unknown. The input lacks base qualities; no much larger clone sits a single base away. This sample was included in a study of T-cell memory formation after mild COVID-19 listed by TCRdb under 2021. Study-level background: TCR sequence clusters from the two donors were largely donor specific. The cohort comprised two young, previously healthy adult volunteers, one female and one male. Longitudinal TCRalpha and TCRbeta repertoire sequencing tracked T-cell clones expanding and contracting after mild COVID-19 in a couple of donors. Here is what the overall study found, with its caveats: Whether the second-wave clones peaking on day 37 were SARS-CoV-2 specific was not confirmed. The study included only a couple of mild cases, and larger cohorts that include severe cases with pre-infection samples were judged to be necessary. Some responding clones were detected in pre-infection memory, suggesting pre-existing cross-reactive memory T cells joined the SARS-CoV-2 response. Contracting CD4+ clones turned up mainly in the CM and EM memory subsets, whereas EMRA was where CD8+ clones were enriched. Balanced CD4/CD8 phenotypes were observed for clones contracting from day 15 to 85, whereas a bias towards CD4+ was observed for a second wave of clones expanding from day 15 to 37.

For sequencing, an Illumina NovaSeq 6000 was employed. TCRalpha and TCRbeta cDNA libraries were built by 5'RACE with constant-segment primers, adding sample barcodes and unique molecular identifiers. Trizol reagent was used to extract RNA from every sample. Libraries were amplified in two PCR steps, with a second sample barcode and Illumina TruSeq adapters added in the second step. The libraries were sequenced on an Illumina NovaSeq using 2 x 150 bp paired-end reads. The original pipeline was this. The reads were demultiplexed and collapsed into UMI-guided consensus sequences using migec v1.2.7. Using mixcr v2.1.11, UMI consensuses were aligned to TRA and TRB V and J templates and then assembled into clonotypes. Clonotypes were classified as expanded or contracted when called significant by both edgeR and NoisET, with noise models trained on biological replicates. For edgeR calls, the thresholds were a false discovery rate-adjusted p below 0.01 and a log2 fold-change of 1. PCA with hierarchical clustering of max-normalized trajectories of the 1000 most abundant clonotypes was used as exploratory dynamics analysis. The CD4 or CD8 phenotype of responding clones was assigned using the separately sequenced CD4+ and CD8+ repertoires. TCRdb took the public reads, trimmed them with fastp at Q25, ran MiXCR for clone calling and kept in-frame beta chains. Rows merge per CDR3 protein into single entries with the most common DNA and genes. The V and J calls were not made by the authors but by TCRdb's processing. This sample gives approximately 60,000 distinct CDR3 sequences in total; approximately 9% of them show up just once. The ten largest clones take up 1.1% of the sample.

The germline V gene gives CDR1 as MDHEN and CDR2 as SYDVKM. Ends trimmed: V by 4 bases, J by 4 bases; bases unmatched to a gene: 3. Counted from cysteine to phenylalanine, this CDR3 has 14 amino acids. Of the read, only the CDR3 DNA is kept; its 42 bases are in frame from base 1. PBMCs were isolated by Ficoll-Paque density gradient centrifugation. The sequencing sample was made of PBMCs or a T cell subset sorted from them (not recorded which). Recombination connected TRBV28 to TRBJ2-5; 10 bases in between match TRBD2. The clonotype was recovered from a man younger than 35 who had mild COVID-19 (a few samples of this study predate the infection). The sample titles of this study are shuffled in the database, so cell type and time point are left out; the donor was told from shared clones. The CDR3 region has the sequence CASSSSGGGETQYF. The DNA sequence is TGTGCCAGCAGTTCTAGCGGGGGAGGAGAGACCCAGTACTTC.